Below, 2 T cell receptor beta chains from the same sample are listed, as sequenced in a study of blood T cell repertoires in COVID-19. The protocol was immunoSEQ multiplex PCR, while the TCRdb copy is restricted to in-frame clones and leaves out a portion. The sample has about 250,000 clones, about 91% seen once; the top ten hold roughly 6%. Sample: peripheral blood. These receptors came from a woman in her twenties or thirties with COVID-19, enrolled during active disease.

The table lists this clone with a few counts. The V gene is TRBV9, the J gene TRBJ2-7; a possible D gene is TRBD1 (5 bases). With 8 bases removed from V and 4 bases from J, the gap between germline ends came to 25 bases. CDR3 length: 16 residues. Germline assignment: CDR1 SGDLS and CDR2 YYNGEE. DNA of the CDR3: TGTGCCAGGCCACCCAATCGTTGGGGCGCAGGGTACGAGCAGTACGTC. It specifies CARPPNRWGAGYEQYV.

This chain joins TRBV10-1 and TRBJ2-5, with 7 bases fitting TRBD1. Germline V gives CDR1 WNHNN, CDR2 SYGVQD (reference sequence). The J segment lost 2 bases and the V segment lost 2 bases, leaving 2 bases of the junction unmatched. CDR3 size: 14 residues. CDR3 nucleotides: TGCGCCAGCAGTGAGAGCAGGGGGCAAGAGACCCAGTACTTC. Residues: CASSESRGQETQYF.